The clone carrying this TCR beta chain was seen at least ten times. As yet, its antigen is unknown. Libraries for TCR beta were made by quantitative 5'-RACE with molecular barcodes. TCRdb analysed the 5' RACE reads with MiXCR anew, one entry per CDR3 protein. The sample holds roughly 40,000 distinct CDR3 sequences; under 5% are singletons and the top ten take around 3.6%. The ends lost 7 bases at V and 5 bases at J; junction bases unmatched: 9. Looked up from germline, CDR1 is SGDLS and CDR2 is YYNGEE. This CDR3 contains 14 residues. The data were obtained in a study of CD8 T cells in ankylosing spondylitis. Findings of the study overall: Peripheral blood held disease-linked clones only at relatively low frequency, and these were CD8+. Reactive arthritis synovial fluid and blood previously showed some of these motif variants. Made up of 7 to 9 highly homologous variants, a TCR beta motif appeared characteristic of ankylosing spondylitis blood.

The source material was blood, either unsorted or a sorted T cell fraction (not recorded which). The chain employs TRBV9 and TRBJ2-3; the match to TRBD1 covers 8 bases. This receptor was taken from a female donor with ankylosing spondylitis or in good health (not recorded which). CDR3 in DNA: TGTGCCAGCGGGGGACAGGTACCAAGAGATACGCAGTATTTT. This translates into CASGGQVPRDTQYF.